This T cell receptor beta chain was sequenced for a study of blood T cell repertoires in COVID-19. Measured with immunoSEQ multiplex PCR; TCRdb has only the in-frame clones, and not every one. The data show about 91,000 clones, around nine tenths seen once. The germline CDR1 and CDR2 sequences are SGHAT and FQNNGV. This CDR3 region has 16 residues. V lost 5 bases to trimming and J lost 5 bases; unmatched junction nucleotides: 9. This TCR derives from a man aged 65-85 years with acute or convalescent COVID-19. The sequencing input was peripheral blood. The gene calls are TRBV11-2 and TRBJ2-2; 9 nucleotides align to TRBD1. DNA for the CDR3: TGTGCCAGCAGCCCGCCAGGGACAGGGTTAACCGGGGAGCTGTTTTTT. Its protein is CASSPPGTGLTGELFF.